This T cell receptor beta chain emerged from a study of blood T cell repertoires in COVID-19. About the research overall: Material from acute and convalescent COVID-19 was sourced from the United States, Italy and Spain. The cDNA or gDNA used as material had been derived from T cells, B-cell-depleted T cells, or PBMCs.

In the original workflow: From reference gene primer amplification, estimates of nucleated cell counts were derived. TCRdb keeps only in-frame clones here, not all; method: immunoSEQ multiplex PCR. V, J and clone size derive from that table, while D and trimming were established from the DNA sequence. This sample has about 280,000 clones; roughly 86% occur once, and the top ten carry 1.5% to 2%. With 0 bases clipped from V and 2 bases from J, the junction kept 4 bases outside the gene matches. The CDR3 totals 16 residues. From germline, CDR1 is SGDLS and CDR2 YYNGEE. The receptor's source is a woman in her sixties or seventies who had recovered from COVID-19. Input material: PBMCs or T cells enriched from blood (not recorded which). The chain links TRBV9 to TRBJ2-7; 11 positions agree with TRBD2. The CDR3, as DNA: TGTGCCAGCAGCGTAGGGGTAGCGGGAGGGCCCTACGAGCAGTACTTC. Protein: CASSVGVAGGPYEQYF.